Included here is one T cell receptor (beta chain) sequence, with context. In this sample, this clone turned up many times. Its antigen is unknown. No much larger clone is present one base from it, and per-base qualities are unavailable. The data originate from a study of beta chain features in type 1 diabetes (dated by TCRdb to the late 2010s). In the study overall: Mean age, gender distribution, total cell number and subset yield were not different between patients and healthy donors. A total of about 100,000,000 sorted cells were examined across all samples, and RNA yield correlated strongly with the number of cells per subset. In the study, recently diagnosed type 1 diabetes patients and matched healthy donors were compared on the TCRB repertoires of their sorted circulating CD4+ T cell subsets. Naive and central memory subsets were obtained from all 30 or so donors, but regulatory and stem cell-like memory subsets were isolated from only 8 patients and 8 healthy donors. Broad study findings and their caveats: Naive, central memory and regulatory TCRB repertoires appeared to be more alike among patients than among healthy donors. At VDJ recombination sites, type 1 diabetes patients had fewer insertions and more deleted nucleotides, which implies abnormalities in thymic rearrangement. PCR may preferentially amplify shorter templates, but because patient and control samples were amplified and corrected together, any resulting skew would affect both groups equally. Sequencing cDNA rather than genomic DNA could over-represent highly expressing activated cells, although activation and CD3 levels did not differ between groups. In all four CD4+ subsets, TCRB CDR3 length was moderately but significantly shorter in type 1 diabetes patients. Because small numbers of individuals were included in the HLA sub-analyses, any influence of HLA type on TCRB rearrangement was left unresolved.

Each donor gave one peripheral blood draw, averaging approximately 0.12 L, which was collected into heparinised tubes. Naive, central memory, regulatory and stem cell-like memory CD4+ T cells were sorted on a BD FACSAria II using a panel including CD45RO, CCR7, CD25, CD127, CD95 and CD27. All sorted populations exceeded 98% purity. Right away, PBMCs were isolated by Lymphoprep density gradient centrifugation and were stained directly, with no culture step. To minimize batch effects, samples were stained and sorted in pairs, one healthy donor with one patient per experiment. All of the isolated RNA was reverse transcribed with the High Capacity cDNA Reverse Transcription Kit, so expressed TCRB transcripts were sequenced. Deep immunoSEQ sequencing was applied to naive, central memory and regulatory T cell samples, giving an average of roughly 3.5 million total reads per sample. Sorted cells were lysed in RLT buffer, and RNA was extracted using DNase-treated RNeasy Micro or Mini kits according to cell number. Each cell subset was processed on its own to prevent cross-contamination, while patient and healthy donor samples were processed together. The immunoSEQ multiplex PCR was used to amplify TCRB sequences from cDNA, yielding 87-bp fragments that span the CDR3 region. Amplicons were sequenced on the Illumina HiSeq platform. Per the source publication's procedure: Synthetic template baselines were used to correct PCR bias computationally, reads within Hamming distance 2 were collapsed together, and singletons that could not be merged were discarded. Reads were aligned against IMGT so that V, D and J genes, CDR3 length and insertions or deletions at six rearrangement sites could be assigned. Clonotype counts were normalized to sorted cell number within each subset before computing true diversity and Gini coefficients with the tcR R package. The overlap coefficient, calculated on TCRB nucleotide sequences, was used to quantify repertoire sharing. TCRdb provides this immuneACCESS table in a form limited to in-frame rearrangements. Some clones are lacking; in checked studies, under half of them reflect an unresolved V gene, and why the rest are absent is not known. The DNA was the basis for D and trimming; V, J and clone size are from that table. The sample table lists roughly 300,000 clones, about a tenth of them with a count of one. Together, the top ten hold roughly 0.99% of the sample.

Looking up the germline V gene (reference sequence) yields CDR1 LNHDA and CDR2 SQIVND. The CDR3 starts with the cysteine, ends with the phenylalanine, and has 15 residues. Solely the CDR3 DNA is kept, with 45 bases framed from the first base. Trimming takes 10 bases off V and 3 bases off J; junction bases not matched to a gene: 11. The sequencing input was central memory CD4+ T cells from blood. In this chain, TRBV19 is recombined with TRBJ1-1; 10 bases in the middle match TRBD1. This TCR was sampled from a man aged 25 to 40 with type 1 diabetes. DNA sequence: TGTGCCACCGCACCGGGACAGGGGTTGGACACTGAAGCTTTCTTT. Its coded protein is CATAPGQGLDTEAFF.